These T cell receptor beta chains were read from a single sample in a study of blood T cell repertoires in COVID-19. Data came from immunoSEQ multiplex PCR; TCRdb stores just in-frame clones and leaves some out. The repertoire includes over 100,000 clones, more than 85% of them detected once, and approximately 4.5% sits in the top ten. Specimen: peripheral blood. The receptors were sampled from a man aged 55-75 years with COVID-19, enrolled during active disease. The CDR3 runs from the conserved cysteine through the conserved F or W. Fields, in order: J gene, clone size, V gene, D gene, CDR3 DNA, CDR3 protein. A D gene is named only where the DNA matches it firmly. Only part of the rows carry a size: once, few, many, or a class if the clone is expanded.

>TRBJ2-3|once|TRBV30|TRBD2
TGTGCCTGGAGTCCTGGACTAGCCCGCACAGATACGCAGTATTTT
CAWSPGLARTDTQYF
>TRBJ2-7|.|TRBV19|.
TGTGCCAGTAGTCCACTTTGGGCAGGGGAAATCGGCGAGCAGTACTTC
CASSPLWAGEIGEQYF
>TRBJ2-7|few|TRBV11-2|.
TGTGCCAGCAGCTTAGCGAGGGACGAGCAGTACTTC
CASSLARDEQYF
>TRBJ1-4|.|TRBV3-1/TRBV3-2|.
TGTGCCAGCACCTACGGTCTCGGGAGCGAAAAACTGTTTTTT
CASTYGLGSEKLFF
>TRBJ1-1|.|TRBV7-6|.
TGTGCCAGCAGCTTAGCCCCTAACACTGAAGCTTTCTTT
CASSLAPNTEAFF
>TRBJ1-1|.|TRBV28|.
TGTGCCAGCGGGCCTGACATCAAGGGGACTGAAGCTTTCTTT
CASGPDIKGTEAFF
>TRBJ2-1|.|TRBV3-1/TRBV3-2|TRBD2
TGTGCCAGCAGCCAAGTGGAGGGGCGGGGGAAGCAGTTCTTC
CASSQVEGRGKQFF
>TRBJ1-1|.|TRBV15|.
TGTGCCACCAGCGAGGAGGGCAGTCGCACTGAAGCTTTCTTT
CATSEEGSRTEAFF
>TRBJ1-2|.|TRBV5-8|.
TGTGCCAGCAGCGAAGGACAGAACTATGGCTACACCTTC
CASSEGQNYGYTF
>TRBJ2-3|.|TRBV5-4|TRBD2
TGTGCCAGCAGCTTGGTACTAGCGGGCACAGATACGCAGTATTTT
CASSLVLAGTDTQYF
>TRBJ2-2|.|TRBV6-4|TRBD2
TGTGCCAGCAAAGGACTAGCGGGGGTGTACACCGGGGAGCTGTTTTTT
CASKGLAGVYTGELFF
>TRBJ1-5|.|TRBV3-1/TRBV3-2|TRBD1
TGTGCCAGCAGCCAAGGAGGGGGACAGGGCAGCAATCAGCCCCAGCATTTT
CASSQGGGQGSNQPQHF
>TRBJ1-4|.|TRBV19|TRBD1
TGTGCCAGCCGTACCGGGACAGGGGGCGAAAAACTGTTTTTT
CASRTGTGGEKLFF
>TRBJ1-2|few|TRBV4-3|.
TGCGCCAGCAGCCCGAGTGGGGCCGGTGGCTACACCTTC
CASSPSGAGGYTF
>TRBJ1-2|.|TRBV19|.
TGTGCCAGTAGTACCCAGGGCTGGGACTATGGCTACACCTTC
CASSTQGWDYGYTF
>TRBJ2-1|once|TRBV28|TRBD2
TGTGCCAGCAGCGGGGGGGGCCTTACCTACAATGAGCAGTTCTTC
CASSGGGLTYNEQFF
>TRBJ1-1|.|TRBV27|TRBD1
TGTGCCAGCAGGGGACAGGGTGAAGCTTTCTTT
CASRGQGEAFF
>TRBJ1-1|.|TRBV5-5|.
TGTGCCAGCAGCTTCGGTTCTGGGCAGAACACTGAAGCTTTCTTT
CASSFGSGQNTEAFF
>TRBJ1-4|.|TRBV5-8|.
TGTGCCAGCAGCTTGGCCACAGGTGGAGGGACTGAAAAACTGTTTTTT
CASSLATGGGTEKLFF
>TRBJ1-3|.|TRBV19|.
TGTGCCAGTAGCCCTGGAGGGGGGGACCTCTCTGGAAACACCATATATTTT
CASSPGGGDLSGNTIYF
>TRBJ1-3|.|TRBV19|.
TGTGCCAGTAGCCACAGGGCCATCTCTGGAAACACCATATATTTT
CASSHRAISGNTIYF
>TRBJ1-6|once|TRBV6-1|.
TGTGCCAGCAGTGAAGGTGGCAGGGGAAGTTCACCCCTCCACTTT
CASSEGGRGSSPLHF
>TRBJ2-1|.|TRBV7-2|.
TGTGCCAGCAGTTATACTCAGGGTGGGAAGTTCTTC
CASSYTQGGKFF
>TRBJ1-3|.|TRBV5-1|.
TGCGCCAGCAGCTCCGGGTCCAACTCTGGAAACACCATATATTTT
CASSSGSNSGNTIYF
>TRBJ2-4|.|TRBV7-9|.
TGTGCCAGCAGCCCGAGAGCCAAAAACATTCAGTACTTC
CASSPRAKNIQYF
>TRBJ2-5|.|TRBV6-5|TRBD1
TGTGCCAGTGGGCCTCCGGGACAGGGCGTTGAGACCCAGTACTTC
CASGPPGQGVETQYF
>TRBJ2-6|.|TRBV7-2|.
TGTGCCAGCAGCTCCTACAGGGCTGGGGCCAACGTCCTGACTTTC
CASSSYRAGANVLTF
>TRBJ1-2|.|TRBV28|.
TGTGCCAGCAGTTTAAGCCAGGCTAACTATGGCTACACCTTC
CASSLSQANYGYTF
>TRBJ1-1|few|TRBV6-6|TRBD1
TGTGCCAGCACCCTAAGGGGGCAGGGGGCGACTGAAGCTTTCTTT
CASTLRGQGATEAFF